This TCR beta chain was captured in a study of cytomegalovirus exposure and HLA in healthy donors. Use of 60 Vbeta and 13 Jbeta primers characterized the PCR. Data came from immunoSEQ multiplex PCR; TCRdb stores just in-frame clones and leaves some out. The top ten hold 13% of the sample, which has 65,000 to 95,000 clones, 70% to 80% seen once. In this sample, this clone turned up a few times. Per germline, CDR1 MNHNY and CDR2 SVGAGI (reference sequence). The CDR3 is 16 amino acids. Unmatched junction bases numbered 12, after V lost 9 bases and J lost 0 bases. Sequencing used PBMCs. The sequence came from a human donor in good health. The rearrangement links TRBV6-6 to TRBJ2-7; 9 nucleotides agree with TRBD1. The chain's CDR3 is CASLPDPGQGSYEQYF. As DNA, the CDR3 is TGTGCCAGTCTCCCTGACCCGGGACAGGGCTCCTACGAGCAGTACTTC.